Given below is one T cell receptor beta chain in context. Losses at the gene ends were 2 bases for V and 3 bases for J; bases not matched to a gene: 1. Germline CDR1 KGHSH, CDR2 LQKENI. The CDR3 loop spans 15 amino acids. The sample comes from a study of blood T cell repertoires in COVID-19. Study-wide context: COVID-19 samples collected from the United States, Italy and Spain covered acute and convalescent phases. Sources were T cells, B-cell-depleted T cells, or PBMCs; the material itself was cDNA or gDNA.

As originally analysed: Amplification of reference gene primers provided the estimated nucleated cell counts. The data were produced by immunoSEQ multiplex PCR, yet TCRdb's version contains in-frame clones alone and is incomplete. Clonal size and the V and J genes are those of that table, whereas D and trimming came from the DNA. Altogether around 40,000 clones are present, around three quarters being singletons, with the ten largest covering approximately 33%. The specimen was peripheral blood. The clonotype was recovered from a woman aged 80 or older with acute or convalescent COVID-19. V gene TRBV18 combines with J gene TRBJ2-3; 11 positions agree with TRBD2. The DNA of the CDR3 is TGTGCCAGCTCACCAGTAGCGGGAGGGACAGATACGCAGTATTTT. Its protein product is CASSPVAGGTDTQYF.